What follows are 30 T cell receptor beta chains derived from one specimen sequenced in a study of cytomegalovirus exposure and HLA in healthy donors. Researchers ran the PCR with 60 Vbeta and 13 Jbeta primers. Repertoires were generated with immunoSEQ multiplex PCR, while TCRdb's copy carries only in-frame clones and drops some. The repertoire holds roughly 110,000 clones, with about 80% as singletons. The sequenced material came from PBMCs. Receptors originate from a middle-aged woman in good health and CMV-seropositive.

The chain has TRBV2 and TRBJ2-7, with D uncertain. The germline CDR1 and CDR2 sequences are SNHLY and FYNNEI. This CDR3 has 11 amino acids. Trimming removed 4 bases at V and 6 bases at J, with 7 bases between. The CDR3, as DNA: TGTGCCAGCAGTGTCAGTTCCGAGCAGTACTTC. Its translation is CASSVSSEQYF.

This clone appeared a few times. The chain joins TRBV27 to TRBJ1-2; no clear D. The CDR3 is 14 residues long. Deletions cut 7 bases from V and 6 bases from J, with 18 bases between. The germline V gene encodes CDR1 MNHEY and CDR2 SMNVEV (reference sequence). The CDR3 DNA follows: TGTGCCAGCACCCAAGGAGGAAGGCGAAATGGCTACACCTTC. Amino acid sequence: CASTQGGRRNGYTF.

This rearrangement joins TRBV6-5 to TRBJ2-1, with D perhaps TRBD2 (5 bases). The V end was cut by 2 bases, the J end by 2 bases, with 10 bases between. Germline loops: CDR1 MNHEY, CDR2 SVGAGI. The CDR3 sequence is 15 residues long. The CDR3 region has the DNA TGTGCCAGCAGTTACCAGGCGACTACCTACAATGAGCAGTTCTTC. Its translation: CASSYQATTYNEQFF.

The V gene is TRBV30, the J gene TRBJ2-3; the D gene is possibly TRBD2 (6 bases). This CDR3 comprises 12 residues. The V end lost 0 bases, the J end lost 10 bases, and 11 bases lay between the germline ends. CDR1 and CDR2 (germline): GTSNPN, SVGIG (reference sequence). The CDR3 reads CAWSVGGKAQYF. The CDR3 DNA reads TGTGCCTGGAGTGTAGGAGGGAAGGCGCAGTATTTT. The full variable domain, rest sourced from reference TRBV30 and TRBJ2-3, is SQTIHQWPATLVQPVGSPLSLECTVEGTSNPNLYWYRQAAGRGLQLLFYSVGIGQISSEVPQNLSASRPQDRQFILSSKKLLLSDSGFYLCAWSVGGKAQYFGPGTRLTVL.

The V and J genes are TRBV6-5 and TRBJ2-5, with D possibly being TRBD1 (5 bases). Germline CDR1 and CDR2: MNHEY and SVGAGI. V dropped 6 bases and J dropped 5 bases, with 13 bases sitting between them. The length of the CDR3 is 13 residues. CDR3 protein: CASRRQSWETQYF. CDR3 DNA: TGTGCCAGCAGACGACAGTCCTGGGAGACCCAGTACTTC.

V and J are TRBV6-5 and TRBJ1-2; 8 bases line up with TRBD1. Germline V gene data show CDR1 as MNHEY and CDR2 as SVGAGI. The CDR3 contains 13 residues. J was trimmed by 6 bases and V by 4 bases; bases with no gene match: 4. The chain's CDR3 is CASSLTQGDGYTF. The CDR3 DNA sequence: TGTGCCAGCAGTTTAACACAGGGGGATGGCTACACCTTC.

This chain connects TRBV7-9 to TRBJ2-7; the D is unclear. Per germline, CDR1 SEHNR and CDR2 FQNEAQ (reference sequence). V was clipped by 5 bases and J by 4 bases, with 9 bases between them. The CDR3 is 12 amino acids. DNA of the CDR3: TGTGCCAGCAGCACGCTAGGTTACGAGCAGTACTTC. Translated, it gives CASSTLGYEQYF.

The CDR3 spells CASSQDRVSGNTIYF. In DNA form, the CDR3 reads TGCGCCAGCAGCCAAGACAGGGTCTCTGGAAACACCATATATTTT. V is TRBV4-1 and J is TRBJ1-3, with D tentatively TRBD1 (5 bases). The CDR3 sequence is 15 residues long. V shed 0 bases and J shed 0 bases, with 6 bases lying between them. Germline V gives CDR1 MGHRA, CDR2 YSYEKL.

This rearrangement joins TRBV30 to TRBJ1-1; D is unclear. The germline V and J ends were trimmed by 2 bases and 4 bases, with 11 bases remaining between them. The CDR3 covers 13 residues. Germline V gene sequence: CDR1 GTSNPN, CDR2 SVGIG (reference sequence). This CDR3 reads CAWSPLSGTEAFF. CDR3 in DNA: TGTGCCTGGAGTCCCCTGAGCGGCACTGAAGCTTTCTTT.

The chain uses TRBV7-2 and TRBJ2-3, with D possibly being TRBD2 (6 bases). The germline gives CDR1 SGHTA, CDR2 FQGNSA. CDR3 size: 11 residues. Trimming shortened V by 8 bases and J by 6 bases, and 9 bases separated the two germline ends. For the CDR3, the DNA is TGTGCCAGCCGACTAGGGGATACGCAGTATTTT. This gives the protein CASRLGDTQYF.

The chain carries TRBV11-2 and TRBJ1-2; the match to TRBD1 covers 7 bases. CDR3 length equals 14 residues. CDR1 SGHAT and CDR2 FQNNGV come from the germline V gene. Germline trimming cut 4 bases from V and 8 bases from J; bases unmatched to any gene: 10. The CDR3 region is CASSSQNTGDGYTF. The CDR3 nucleotides read TGTGCCAGCAGCTCACAAAACACAGGGGACGGCTACACCTTC.

V is TRBV2 and J is TRBJ2-5; D is perhaps TRBD2 (6 bases). The germline V and J ends were trimmed by 6 bases and 5 bases, with 13 bases remaining between them. This CDR3 spans 13 amino acids. Germline lookup yields CDR1 SNHLY and CDR2 FYNNEI. The CDR3 here is CASSGDLLETQYF. CDR3 in DNA: TGTGCCAGCAGCGGGGACTTATTGGAGACCCAGTACTTC.

The J gene is TRBJ2-2, the V gene TRBV5-1; TRBD2 aligns across 10 bases. The CDR3 has 16 amino acids. Germline CDR1 and CDR2: SGHRS and YFSETQ. V shed 5 bases, J shed 7 bases, and the junction held 11 bases outside the gene matches. The CDR3 here is CASSPTAGGPYGELFF. DNA for the CDR3: TGCGCCAGCAGTCCTACAGCGGGGGGGCCATACGGGGAGCTGTTTTTT. Full variable domain (rest looked up from reference TRBV5-1 and TRBJ2-2): KAGVTQTPRYLIKTRGQQVTLSCSPISGHRSVSWYQQTPGQGLQFLFEYFSETQRNKGNFPGRFSGRQFSNSRSEMNVSTLELGDSALYLCASSPTAGGPYGELFFGEGSRLTVL.

The chain employs TRBV15 and TRBJ2-1, with TRBD2 as a possible D gene (6 bases). Germline V CDR1 and CDR2: LNHNV, YYDKDF (reference sequence). The CDR3 is 17 residues long. Trimming removed 3 bases from V and 0 bases from J, with 15 bases in between. The CDR3 spells CATSREGLVSSYNEQFF. In nucleotides, the CDR3 is TGTGCCACCAGCAGGGAGGGACTTGTTAGCTCCTACAATGAGCAGTTCTTC. The full variable domain, rest sourced from reference TRBV15 and TRBJ2-1, is DAMVIQNPRYQVTQFGKPVTLSCSQTLNHNVMYWYQQKSSQAPKLLFHYYDKDFNNEADTPDNFQSRRPNTSFCFLDIRSPGLGDTAMYLCATSREGLVSSYNEQFFGPGTRLTVL.

The chain has TRBV9 and TRBJ1-2; a possible D gene is TRBD1 (5 bases). V was trimmed by 3 bases and J by 6 bases, leaving 9 bases between them. Germline CDR1 is SGDLS and CDR2 is YYNGEE. The CDR3 length is 12 residues. The CDR3 DNA is TGTGCCAGCAGCGCGGGGGGGGATGGCTACACCTTC. Translation gives CASSAGGDGYTF. The full variable domain, completed using reference TRBV9 and TRBJ1-2, is DSGVTQTPKHLITATGQRVTLRCSPRSGDLSVYWYQQSLDQGLQFLIQYYNGEERAKGNILERFSAQQFPDLHSELNLSSLELGDSALYFCASSAGGDGYTFGSGTRLTVV.

This clone was seen more than once but under ten times. The chain uses TRBV5-1 and TRBJ1-1, with 7 bases identical to TRBD1. Germline CDR1 SGHRS, CDR2 YFSETQ. CDR3 length: 17 amino acids. Unmatched junction bases numbered 13, after V lost 4 bases and J lost 1 base. CDR3 region: CASSLNPQGTANTEAFF. The CDR3 coding sequence is TGCGCCAGCAGCCTCAATCCGCAGGGGACAGCGAACACTGAAGCTTTCTTT.

In this sample, this clone turned up once. The genes are TRBV30 and TRBJ1-1; D is unclear. Trimming removed 3 bases at V and 5 bases at J, with 13 bases between. The CDR3 contains 13 residues. Per the germline V gene, CDR1 is GTSNPN and CDR2 is SVGIG (reference sequence). CDR3 loop: CAWSVSGRTEAFF. In DNA form, the CDR3 reads TGTGCCTGGAGCGTAAGCGGGCGAACTGAAGCTTTCTTT. The variable domain in full, completed from reference TRBV30 and TRBJ1-1, reads SQTIHQWPATLVQPVGSPLSLECTVEGTSNPNLYWYRQAAGRGLQLLFYSVGIGQISSEVPQNLSASRPQDRQFILSSKKLLLSDSGFYLCAWSVSGRTEAFFGQGTRLTVV.

The chain couples TRBV25-1 to TRBJ1-2, with D possibly being TRBD1 (5 bases). CDR3 size: 13 residues. Germline lookup yields CDR1 MGHDK and CDR2 SYGVNS. V dropped 8 bases and J dropped 8 bases, with 18 bases sitting between them. The CDR3 bases are TGTGCCAGCGGATCACAGAGAGGACACGGCTACACCTTC. Its protein is CASGSQRGHGYTF.

The chain employs TRBV2 and TRBJ1-5, with unresolved D. Germline-derived CDR1 and CDR2 are SNHLY and FYNNEI. V was trimmed by 8 bases and J by 6 bases, leaving 17 bases between them. The CDR3 runs 14 residues. CDR3 in amino acids: CASVLAGGSQPQHF. For the CDR3, the DNA is TGTGCCAGCGTTTTGGCAGGAGGGTCTCAGCCCCAGCATTTT.

The chain joins TRBV5-1 to TRBJ1-4; possibly TRBD1 for D (6 bases). The CDR3 spans 14 residues. Germline assignment: CDR1 SGHRS and CDR2 YFSETQ. With 5 bases removed from V and 3 bases from J, the gap between germline ends came to 11 bases. The CDR3 nucleotides are TGCGCCAGCAGAGAGGGGGGGCCTAATGAAAAACTGTTTTTT. Encoded protein: CASREGGPNEKLFF.

The chain has TRBV20-1 and TRBJ2-7, with D tentatively TRBD1 (5 bases). The CDR3 sequence is 11 residues long. V was clipped by 5 bases and J by 3 bases, with 8 bases between them. CDR1 and CDR2 (germline): DFQATT, SNEGSKA (reference sequence). The CDR3 nucleotides are TGCAGTGCTTTGGACATCTACGAGCAGTACTTC. As protein: CSALDIYEQYF.

The CDR3 protein is CAWSVQGAVYEQYF. In nucleotides, the CDR3 is TGTGCCTGGAGTGTACAGGGGGCCGTATACGAGCAGTACTTC. This sequence joins TRBV30 and TRBJ2-5; 9 bases map to TRBD1. The J call may be wrong; the DNA end is better matched by TRBJ2-7. Germline assignment: CDR1 GTSNPN and CDR2 SVGIG (reference sequence). This CDR3 has 14 amino acids.

The chain couples TRBV19 to TRBJ1-1, with 10 positions matching TRBD1. The V and J ends lost 7 bases and 1 base, in that order; junction bases with no gene match: 9. The CDR3 runs 16 residues. The germline V gene encodes CDR1 LNHDA and CDR2 SQIVND (reference sequence). As DNA, the CDR3 is TGTGCCAGTACCCTATCCCGGACAGGGGGGAACACTGAAGCTTTCTTT. It yields the protein CASTLSRTGGNTEAFF.

The chain uses TRBV5-5 and TRBJ1-1, with D unclear. Per germline, CDR1 SGHKS and CDR2 YYEKEE (reference sequence). The germline V and J ends were trimmed by 1 base and 1 base, with 5 bases remaining between them. CDR3 length: 13 residues. Here the CDR3 DNA reads TGTGCCAGCAGCTTGACGGGGAACACTGAAGCTTTCTTT. Translated: CASSLTGNTEAFF.

The rearrangement joins TRBV5-1 to TRBJ2-5, with 8 bases that match TRBD1. The CDR3 contains 16 residues. The V gene's germline CDR1 is SGHRS and CDR2 YFSETQ. The V gene end was trimmed by 4 bases and the J gene end by 1 base; junction bases not matched to a gene: 9. In DNA, the CDR3 is TGCGCCAGCAGCCCCGGACAGGGAAAGAGCCAAGAGACCCAGTACTTC. It specifies CASSPGQGKSQETQYF.

The genes are TRBV7-6 and TRBJ1-1, with D unresolved. V was cut by 5 bases and J by 4 bases, with 11 bases left in between. The CDR3 spans 13 residues. Looked up from germline, CDR1 is SGHVS and CDR2 is FNYEAQ. The CDR3 sequence: CASSKTGSTEAFF. In DNA form, the CDR3 reads TGTGCCAGCAGCAAGACGGGAAGCACTGAAGCTTTCTTT.

The rearrangement links TRBV19 to TRBJ1-1; D is possibly TRBD1 (5 bases). Trimming took 4 bases from V and 6 from J, leaving 12 bases between them. The CDR3 runs to 13 residues. Looked up from germline, CDR1 is LNHDA and CDR2 is SQIVND (reference sequence). The CDR3 coding sequence is TGTGCCAGTAGTACATTACAGGTTCCTGAAGCTTTCTTT. It yields the protein CASSTLQVPEAFF.

The genes are TRBV6-1 and TRBJ1-4; D might be TRBD1 (6 bases). This CDR3 region has 14 residues. Germline V gene data show CDR1 as MNHNS and CDR2 as SASEGT. Trimming pared 6 bases from V and 7 bases from J, leaving 15 bases between. The DNA for the CDR3 is TGTGCCAGCAGCTTGACAGGCCATCCTGAAAAACTGTTTTTT. This gives the protein CASSLTGHPEKLFF.

The rearrangement uses TRBV30 and TRBJ1-2, with D possibly TRBD1 on 6 matching bases. Germline values: CDR1 GTSNPN, CDR2 SVGIG (reference sequence). This CDR3 contains 15 residues. V lost 8 bases and J 0 bases, leaving 19 bases between the germline ends. CDR3 in amino acids: CARGQGWISNYGYTF. For the CDR3, the DNA is TGTGCCCGAGGTCAGGGGTGGATATCTAACTATGGCTACACCTTC.

As DNA, the CDR3 is TGCGCCAGCAGCTCACAGGGTGACTATGGCTACACCTTC. This sequence encodes CASSSQGDYGYTF. The chain links TRBV5-1 to TRBJ1-2; D may be TRBD1 (6 bases). Per germline, CDR1 SGHRS and CDR2 YFSETQ. With 3 bases removed from V and 3 bases from J, the gap between germline ends came to 9 bases. This CDR3 spans 13 amino acids.